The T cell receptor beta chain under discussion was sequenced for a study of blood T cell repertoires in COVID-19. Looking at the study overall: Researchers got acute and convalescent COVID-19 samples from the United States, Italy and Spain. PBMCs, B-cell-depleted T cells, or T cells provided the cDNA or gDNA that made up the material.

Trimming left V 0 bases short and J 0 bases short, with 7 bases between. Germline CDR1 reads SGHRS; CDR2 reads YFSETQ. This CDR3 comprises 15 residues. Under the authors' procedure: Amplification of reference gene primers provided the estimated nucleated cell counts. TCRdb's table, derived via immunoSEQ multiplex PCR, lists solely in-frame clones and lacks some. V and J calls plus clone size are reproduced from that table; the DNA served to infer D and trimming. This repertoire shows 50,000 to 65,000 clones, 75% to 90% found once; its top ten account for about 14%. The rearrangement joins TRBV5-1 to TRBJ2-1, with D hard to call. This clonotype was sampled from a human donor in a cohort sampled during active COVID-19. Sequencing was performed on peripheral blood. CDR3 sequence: CASSLGLSSYNEQFF. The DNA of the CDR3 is TGCGCCAGCAGCTTGGGCCTTAGCTCCTACAATGAGCAGTTCTTC.